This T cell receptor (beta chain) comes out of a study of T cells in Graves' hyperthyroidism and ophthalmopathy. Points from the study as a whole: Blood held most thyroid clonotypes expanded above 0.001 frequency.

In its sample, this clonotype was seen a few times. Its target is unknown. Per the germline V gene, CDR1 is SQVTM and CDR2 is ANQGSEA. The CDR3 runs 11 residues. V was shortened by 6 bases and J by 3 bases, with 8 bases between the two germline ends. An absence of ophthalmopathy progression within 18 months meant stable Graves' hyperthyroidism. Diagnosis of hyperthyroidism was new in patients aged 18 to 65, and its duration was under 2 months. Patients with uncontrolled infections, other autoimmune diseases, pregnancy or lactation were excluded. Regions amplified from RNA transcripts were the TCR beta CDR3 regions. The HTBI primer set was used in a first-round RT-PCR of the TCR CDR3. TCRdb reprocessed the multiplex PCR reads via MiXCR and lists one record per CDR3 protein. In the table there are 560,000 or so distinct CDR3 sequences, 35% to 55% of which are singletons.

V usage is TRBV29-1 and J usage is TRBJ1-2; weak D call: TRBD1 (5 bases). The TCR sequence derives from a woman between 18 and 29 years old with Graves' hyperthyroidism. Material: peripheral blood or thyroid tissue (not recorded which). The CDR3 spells CSVGGDYGYTF. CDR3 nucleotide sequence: TGCAGCGTGGGGGGGGACTATGGCTACACCTTC.